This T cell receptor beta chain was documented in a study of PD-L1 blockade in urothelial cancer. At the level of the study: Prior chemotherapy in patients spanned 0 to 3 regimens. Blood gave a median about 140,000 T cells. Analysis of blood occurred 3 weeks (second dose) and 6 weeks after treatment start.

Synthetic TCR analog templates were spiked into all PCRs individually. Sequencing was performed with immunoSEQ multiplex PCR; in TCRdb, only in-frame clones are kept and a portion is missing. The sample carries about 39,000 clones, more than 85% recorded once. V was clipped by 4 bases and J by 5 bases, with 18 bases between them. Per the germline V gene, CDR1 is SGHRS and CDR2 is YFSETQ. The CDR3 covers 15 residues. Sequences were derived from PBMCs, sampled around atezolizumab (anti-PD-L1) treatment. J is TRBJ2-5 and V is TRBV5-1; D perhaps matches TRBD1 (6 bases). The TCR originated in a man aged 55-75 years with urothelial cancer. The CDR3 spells CASSLPDRFAETQYF. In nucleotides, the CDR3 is TGCGCCAGCAGCCTCCCAGACAGGTTCGCTGAGACCCAGTACTTC.